There are a few counts of the clone carrying this T cell receptor beta chain. V lost 6 bases to trimming and J lost 4 bases; unmatched junction nucleotides: 9. This CDR3 is 14 amino acids long. Per the germline V gene, CDR1 is KGHSH and CDR2 is LQKENI. This entry comes from a study of spatial heterogeneity in lung cancer. As for the study in general: In the raw reads, each unique TCR and UMI combination was present more than ten times on average.

TCRdb recomputed calls from the 5' RACE reads with MiXCR, one row per CDR3 protein. This table holds several thousand distinct CDR3 sequences, roughly 15% found once. Described time point: sample taken at primary tumor resection. Material for sequencing was whole RNA from tumor, nontumor lung or frozen PBMC, left unsorted. The clonotype was recovered from a male donor with early-stage non-small cell lung cancer. The starting material was normal lung tissue next to the tumor, obtained at surgery. The V gene is TRBV18, the J gene TRBJ2-7; 7 bases match TRBD1. CDR3 DNA sequence: TGTGCCAGCTCCCCTCGGGACAGTGATTACGAGCAGTACTTC. It translates to CASSPRDSDYEQYF.